The present entry profiles one TCR beta chain with its context. Its antigen is unknown. Base quality data are lacking; no much larger clone is found one base away. Whole blood was collected in K2EDTA tubes by collaborating institutions according to the institutions' own protocols. For TCRbeta analysis, collaborators shipped samples as frozen whole blood, isolated PBMCs, or DNA extracted from either of those sample types. TCRbeta CDR3 regions were amplified from genomic DNA using the immunoSEQ Assay, a bias-controlled multiplex PCR. The study's own analysis went as follows. The number of nucleated cells in each sample was estimated by amplification of reference gene primers within the assay. To quantify the absolute abundance of each unique TCRbeta CDR3 rearrangement, sequence reads were collapsed and filtered. For each sample, productive Simpson clonality was calculated by taking the square root of Simpson's diversity index across productive rearrangements. The table was pulled from immuneACCESS by TCRdb, which kept in-frame rearrangements only. Such tables lose some clones; where checked, under half of the loss comes from unresolved V genes, and the rest has no known cause. That table gives V, J and clone size, and the DNA gave D and trimming. This sample holds tens of thousands of clones; roughly 80% were observed only once. The top ten constitute approximately 40% of the sample.

The entry originates in a study of blood T cell repertoires in COVID-19 (dated by TCRdb to 2020 to 2021). About the investigation overall: Samples from collaborators originated in the United States, Italy and Spain and spanned both the acute and convalescent phases of COVID-19. The samples were drawn from two sources: the first 160 participants of the ongoing ImmuneRACE study, and some 1,300 subjects contributed by 6 global collaborators. Where available, HLA class I and class II types were obtained from metadata supplied by the sample provider rather than from assay-based typing. A freely available public database, intended as a resource for researchers studying the immune response to SARS-CoV-2, is where the repertoires were released. Sample metadata almost always included a de-identified subject ID, COVID-19 status, age in years and sex. The prospective study material was composed of cDNA or gDNA derived from T cells, B-cell-depleted T cells, or PBMCs. Subjects who had been exposed to COVID-19, were actively infected with it, or had recovered from it provided the deeply sampled blood TCRbeta repertoires that made up the dataset.

Study-wide conclusions, independent of this receptor: The amount of clinical and demographic metadata varied by source and participant and was provided uncurated.

The sample was peripheral blood. The TCR sequence derives from a man aged 80 or over with acute or convalescent COVID-19.

The CDR3 protein sequence reads: CASTTEGNGYTF. The nucleotides read TGTGCCAGTACGACAGAAGGGAATGGCTACACCTTC. The rearranged chain carries TRBV10-3 and TRBJ1-2; the D region possibly corresponds to TRBD1 (5 bases align). The CDR3 covers 12 residues, taking in both the cysteine and the phenylalanine. The sequence is cut down to CDR3 DNA, 36 bases in frame from base 1. Taken from the germline V gene, the CDR1 and CDR2 loops are ENHRY and SYGVKD. Trimming removed 10 bases from V and 6 bases from J, leaving 15 bases between the germline ends.